The 5 T cell receptor beta chains given below trace back to one sample, sequenced in a study of shared clonotypes between healthy human individuals. The repertoire was sequenced with immunoSEQ multiplex PCR; TCRdb's copy has only in-frame clones and lacks some. In the table there are about 980,000 clones, approximately 80% of which are singletons. The sample was memory CD4+ T cells sorted from blood. The sample's subset: CD45RA-negative fraction. These receptor sequences come from a young man in good health.

This clone was detected once. The chain couples TRBV10-3 to TRBJ2-5; TRBD2 agrees at 8 bases. The CDR3 contains 13 residues. Germline CDR1 ENHRY, CDR2 SYGVKD. The J segment lost 7 bases and the V segment lost 11 bases, leaving 12 bases of the junction unmatched. CDR3 loop: CAGATSDFATQYF. CDR3 DNA sequence: TGTGCCGGGGCGACTAGCGACTTCGCGACCCAGTACTTC.

The CDR3 DNA reads as TGTGCCAGCAGCTTCTCCGGCTACGAGCAGTACTTC. This encodes CASSFSGYEQYF. The chain links TRBV7-8 to TRBJ2-7, with unresolved D. The V end was cut by 3 bases, the J end by 3 bases, with 6 bases between. Germline values: CDR1 SGHVS, CDR2 FQNEAQ. There are 12 residues in the CDR3.

This chain uses TRBV7-2 with TRBJ2-7, with 10 bases that match TRBD1. Germline V gene sequence: CDR1 SGHTA, CDR2 FQGNSA. This CDR3 has 19 residues. V was clipped by 5 bases and J by 2 bases; unmatched bases: 18. CDR3 DNA sequence: TGTGCCAGCAGCCTTAGACAGGGGGCCTCCCAGGACCGAGCCTACGAGCAGTACTTC. Protein product: CASSLRQGASQDRAYEQYF.

V usage is TRBV30 and J usage is TRBJ2-7; 13 bases fit TRBD2. The CDR3 has 16 residues. The germline V gene encodes CDR1 GTSNPN and CDR2 SVGIG (reference sequence). V dropped 2 bases and J dropped 7; count of bases not matched to a gene: 11. The CDR3 bases are TGTGCCTGGAGTCTACATAAAACTAGCGGGAGGGGGGAGCAGTACTTC. Its translation: CAWSLHKTSGRGEQYF.

The chain has TRBV5-1 and TRBJ2-1; D not resolved. Per the germline V gene, CDR1 is SGHRS and CDR2 is YFSETQ. Deletions cut 0 bases from V and 9 bases from J, with 7 bases between. The CDR3 runs to 12 residues. The chain's CDR3 is CASSLVSGEQFF. DNA of the CDR3: TGCGCCAGCAGCTTGGTCTCTGGTGAGCAGTTCTTC.